The next 19 T cell receptor beta chains were all read from a single sample in a study of cytomegalovirus exposure and HLA in healthy donors. The PCR ran on 60 Vbeta and 13 Jbeta primers. The assay was immunoSEQ multiplex PCR, and TCRdb's table has in-frame clones only and misses some. The table lists about 170,000 clones, approximately 67% of them singletons. The sample taken for sequencing was PBMCs. The receptors here all came from a man aged 40-49 years in good health and CMV-seronegative.

This clone turned up a few times. The chain uses TRBV30 and TRBJ1-5, with a possible D match to TRBD1 (5 bases). CDR1 is GTSNPN, CDR2 SVGIG, per germline (reference sequence). Trimming pared 4 bases from V and 3 bases from J, leaving 7 bases between. This CDR3 has 12 residues. CDR3 sequence reads: CAWTGNNQPQHF. CDR3 DNA sequence: TGTGCCTGGACAGGGAACAATCAGCCCCAGCATTTT.

The chain combines TRBV28 with TRBJ2-7; D call uncertain. CDR3 size: 15 residues. Germline V gene lookup returns CDR1 MDHEN and CDR2 SYDVKM. V lost 1 base, J lost 0 bases, and 10 bases lay in between. CDR3 nucleotides: TGTGCCAGCAGTTTATCTTCTAGGAGCTCCTACGAGCAGTACTTC. This encodes CASSLSSRSSYEQYF.

The V and J genes are TRBV4-1 and TRBJ1-3; no firm D call. The CDR3 spans 14 residues. Germline V gene data show CDR1 as MGHRA and CDR2 as YSYEKL. Trimming cost V 0 bases and J 4 bases, with 7 bases left between them. CDR3 loop: CASSQDRRGNTIYF. The CDR3 DNA reads TGCGCCAGCAGCCAAGATAGGAGAGGAAACACCATATATTTT.

This clone occurred a few times. The CDR3 is CASSRTGDGISGNTIYF. The CDR3 DNA follows: TGTGCCAGCAGCCGGACAGGGGACGGTATCTCTGGAAACACCATATATTTT. The V and J genes are TRBV7-3 and TRBJ1-3; TRBD1 aligns across 9 bases. The ends lost 5 bases at V and 0 bases at J; junction bases unmatched: 8. Germline loops: CDR1 SGHTA, CDR2 FQGTGA. This CDR3 region has 17 residues. The full variable domain, in which reference TRBV7-3 and TRBJ1-3 provide the parts outside the CDR3, is GAGVSQTPSNKVTEKGKYVELRCDPISGHTALYWYRQSLGQGPEFLIYFQGTGAADDSGLPNDRFFAVRPEGSVSTLKIQRTERGDSAVYLCASSRTGDGISGNTIYFGEGSWLTVV.

This clone has just a few counts. The DNA for the CDR3 is TGTGCCAGCAGCTTCGGCAGGGTGGCCAATGAGCAGTTCTTC. Translating gives CASSFGRVANEQFF. The rearrangement joins TRBV7-2 to TRBJ2-1, with D possibly being TRBD1 (5 bases). The CDR3 totals 14 residues. V gave up 3 bases and J gave up 6 bases, with 12 bases separating them. CDR1 and CDR2 from the germline V gene are SGHTA and FQGNSA.

The rearrangement links TRBV5-1 to TRBJ2-7, with 9 bases matching TRBD1. With V trimmed by 5 bases and J by 4 bases, 10 bases remained unmatched. Germline loops: CDR1 SGHRS, CDR2 YFSETQ. The CDR3 has 15 amino acids. The CDR3 sequence: CASRPGDRDLYEQYF. The CDR3 DNA is TGCGCCAGCAGACCTGGGGACAGGGACCTTTACGAGCAGTACTTC.

This clone has a handful of counts. The genes are TRBV25-1 and TRBJ1-6; 8 bases are shared with TRBD1. Per germline, CDR1 MGHDK and CDR2 SYGVNS. The CDR3 sequence is 14 residues long. V shed 8 bases, J shed 6 bases, and the junction held 6 bases outside the gene matches. CDR3 in amino acids: CASARTGINSPLHF. The CDR3 DNA sequence: TGTGCCAGCGCCCGGACAGGGATTAATTCACCCCTCCACTTT. Full variable domain (outside the CDR3, taken from reference TRBV25-1 and TRBJ1-6): EADIYQTPRYLVIGTGKKITLECSQTMGHDKMYWYQQDPGMELHLIHYSYGVNSTEKGDLSSESTVSRIRTEHFPLTLESARPSHTSQYLCASARTGINSPLHFGNGTRLTVT.

V and J are TRBV4-3 and TRBJ2-7, with 8 bases identical to TRBD2. J was trimmed by 7 bases and V by 0 bases; bases with no gene match: 11. Germline V gene data show CDR1 as LGHNA and CDR2 as YSLEER. The CDR3 runs to 16 residues. The DNA of the CDR3 is TGCGCCAGCAGCCAAGATGTAGGGACTAGAGCGTATGAGCAGTACTTC. Amino acids: CASSQDVGTRAYEQYF.

The chain recombines TRBV19 with TRBJ2-1; 11 positions match TRBD2. V trimming: 6 bases; J trimming: 7 bases; junction bases outside the gene matches: 11. Looked up from germline, CDR1 is LNHDA and CDR2 is SQIVND (reference sequence). The CDR3 covers 16 residues. CDR3 in amino acids: CASSSNGLAGGNEQFF. DNA of the CDR3: TGTGCCAGTAGCAGCAATGGGCTAGCGGGAGGTAATGAGCAGTTCTTC.

The J gene is TRBJ2-3, the V gene TRBV2; 7 bases match TRBD1. The CDR3 length is 15 residues. Germline loops: CDR1 SNHLY, CDR2 FYNNEI. The junction had 11 bases not matched to a gene; V was cut back by 10 bases and J by 1 base. CDR3 protein: CAILQGQVGTDTQYF. The CDR3 nucleotides are TGTGCCATTTTACAGGGGCAAGTTGGCACAGATACGCAGTATTTT.

V and J are TRBV18 and TRBJ2-1; 13 bases align to TRBD2. Germline-derived CDR1 and CDR2 are KGHSH and LQKENI. J gave up 7 bases and V 3 bases, and 9 bases lay outside the gene matches. The CDR3 is 17 residues long. The CDR3 reads CASSPRLAGGRGNEQFF. CDR3 nucleotide sequence: TGTGCCAGCTCACCCAGACTAGCGGGGGGCCGGGGGAATGAGCAGTTCTTC.

This clone was seen more than once but under ten times. A read error may produce the germline difference seen at one junction end. The CDR3: CSSSQSGQIKSSYEQYF. CDR3 nucleotides: TGTTCCAGCAGCCAATCTGGACAGATAAAAAGTTCCTACGAGCAGTACTTC. The chain uses TRBV7-9 and TRBJ2-7; a possible D gene is TRBD1 (6 bases). CDR1 is SEHNR, CDR2 FQNEAQ, per germline (reference sequence). This CDR3 is 17 amino acids long.

Concerning this clone itself: The junction does not match germline at one end; this may be a read error. The chain employs TRBV7-9 and TRBJ2-7, with TRBD1 identical over 7 bases. Per the germline V gene, CDR1 is SEHNR and CDR2 is FQNEAQ (reference sequence). The CDR3 spans 16 residues. CDR3 region: CSSNNRTGQLVYEQYF. CDR3 bases: TGTTCCAGCAACAATAGGACAGGACAGTTAGTCTACGAGCAGTACTTC.

The chain links TRBV6-4 to TRBJ2-3; 7 bases map to TRBD2. This CDR3 contains 16 residues. Trimming cost V 0 bases and J 3 bases; bases outside gene matches: 6. Germline lookup yields CDR1 MRHNA and CDR2 SNTAGT. The CDR3 DNA sequence: TGTGCCAGCAGTGACTCGTCGGGGGGAGGGACAGATACGCAGTATTTT. Translating it yields CASSDSSGGGTDTQYF.

This rearrangement joins TRBV6-5 to TRBJ2-1, with 8 bases matching TRBD2. CDR3 size: 16 residues. Per the germline V gene, CDR1 is MNHEY and CDR2 is SVGAGI. J gave up 4 bases and V 3 bases, and 8 bases lay outside the gene matches. The CDR3 loop reads CASSYGGGRNYNEQFF. The CDR3 nucleotides are TGTGCCAGCAGTTATGGAGGCGGGAGGAATTACAATGAGCAGTTCTTC.

This clone was seen only a few times. V gene TRBV5-4 combines with J gene TRBJ2-3, with TRBD1 identical over 8 bases. Germline values: CDR1 SGHNT, CDR2 YYREEE (reference sequence). The CDR3 has 14 amino acids. With 4 bases clipped from V and 4 bases from J, the junction kept 5 bases outside the gene matches. The CDR3, as DNA: TGTGCCAGCAGCGTTTCGACAGGGGCAGATACGCAGTATTTT. Amino acid sequence: CASSVSTGADTQYF.

The rearrangement links TRBV7-2 to TRBJ2-3; D call uncertain. Germline V gene lookup returns CDR1 SGHTA and CDR2 FQGNSA. The germline V and J ends were trimmed by 5 bases and 0 bases, with 9 bases remaining between them. The CDR3 runs 14 residues. CDR3 coding DNA: TGTGCCAGCAGCCGCGTGTCAAGCACAGATACGCAGTATTTT. This translates into CASSRVSSTDTQYF.

The rearrangement uses TRBV5-1 and TRBJ2-7; 7 nucleotides agree with TRBD1. This CDR3 is 15 amino acids long. The V segment lost 0 bases and the J segment 3 bases; nucleotides outside the gene matches: 6. The germline V gene has CDR1 SGHRS and CDR2 YFSETQ. The CDR3 nucleotides read TGCGCCAGCAGCTTGGACGGGACAGACTACTACGAGCAGTACTTC. Encoded protein: CASSLDGTDYYEQYF.

The DNA for the CDR3 is TGTGCCAGCAGCTTAGGGACAGTCAATCAGCCCCAGCATTTT. It specifies CASSLGTVNQPQHF. The V gene is TRBV7-2, the J gene TRBJ1-5, with D possibly matching TRBD1 (6 bases). The CDR3 has 14 amino acids. V lost 1 base and J 3 bases, leaving 7 bases between the germline ends. CDR1 and CDR2 (germline): SGHTA, FQGNSA.